Presented here are 15 T cell receptor beta chains from one specimen sequenced in a study of regulatory T cells in long-lasting Graves disease. Arm-PCR with iRepertoire HTBI primers amplified the CDR3 regions for these TCR beta libraries. TCRdb re-derived calls from the multiplex PCR reads in MiXCR, one entry per CDR3 protein. This repertoire shows about 520,000 distinct CDR3 sequences, around 12% found once; its top ten account for roughly 8.9%. Time point reported: newly diagnosed GD, antithyroid drugs for less than 3 months. From PBMCs, RNA was extracted and then used to make the TCR library. These same data were also listed under a study on T cells in Graves' hyperthyroidism and ophthalmopathy.

The material sequenced was peripheral blood mononuclear cells (PBMCs), taken at new diagnosis, from a patient treated with antithyroid drugs. These receptors all stem from a woman aged 30 to 39 with Graves disease.

This clonotype occurred many times. The rearrangement joins TRBV28 to TRBJ2-1, with TRBD2 matching 11 bases. Trimming took 3 bases from V and 3 from J; bases not matched to a gene: 7. The CDR3 consists of 17 residues. Germline loops: CDR1 MDHEN, CDR2 SYDVKM. CDR3 sequence: CASSLLLLAGDYNEQFF. CDR3 DNA sequence: TGTGCCAGCAGTTTGTTGTTACTAGCGGGAGACTACAATGAGCAGTTCTTC.

This clonotype has more than one count but fewer than ten. The chain joins TRBV4-1 to TRBJ2-3; D is ambiguous. Germline CDR1 and CDR2: MGHRA and YSYEKL. The CDR3 covers 14 residues. Deletions cut 4 bases from V and 1 base from J, with 9 bases between. The CDR3 reads CASSPAPGTDTQYF. The CDR3 nucleotides read TGCGCCAGCAGCCCGGCGCCGGGCACAGATACGCAGTATTTT.

V usage is TRBV5-5 and J usage is TRBJ2-2; 11 bases agree with TRBD1. Per germline, CDR1 SGHKS and CDR2 YYEKEE (reference sequence). The CDR3 is 17 amino acids. The trim removed 3 bases at V and 5 bases at J, leaving 9 bases unmatched. In DNA, the CDR3 is TGTGCCAGCAGCTCGTCGGACAGGGGGCTGTTTACCGGGGAGCTGTTTTTT. This codes for CASSSSDRGLFTGELFF.

This clonotype was detected many times. J is TRBJ2-3 and V is TRBV6-2 or TRBV6-3; 9 bases are a match to TRBD1. Germline trimming cut 2 bases from V and 3 bases from J; bases unmatched to any gene: 0. From germline, CDR1 is MNHEY and CDR2 SVGEGT. The CDR3 sequence is 14 residues long. The CDR3 DNA sequence: TGTGCCAGCAGTTACGGACAGGGGACAGATACGCAGTATTTT. Its protein product is CASSYGQGTDTQYF.

In this sample, this clonotype turned up many times. The chain employs TRBV3-1 and TRBJ1-5, with no clear D. Looked up from germline, CDR1 is LGHDT and CDR2 is YNNKEL (reference sequence). Trimming pared 1 base from V and 6 bases from J, leaving 7 bases between. The CDR3 is 13 residues long. CDR3 sequence: CASSQAPFQPQHF. CDR3 bases: TGTGCCAGCAGCCAAGCCCCTTTTCAGCCCCAGCATTTT.

This clonotype was detected ten times or more. The chain uses TRBV19 and TRBJ2-7; 9 bases match TRBD1. The ends lost 5 bases at V and 4 bases at J; junction bases unmatched: 12. The CDR3 runs 16 residues. Per the germline V gene, CDR1 is LNHDA and CDR2 is SQIVND (reference sequence). The CDR3 reads CASSAEGGTGIYEQYF. The CDR3 DNA reads as TGTGCCAGTAGTGCCGAAGGGGGGACAGGGATTTACGAGCAGTACTTC.

Many counts were recorded for this clonotype. The chain has TRBV2 and TRBJ1-1; D unresolved. The CDR3 spans 14 residues. Germline V gene data show CDR1 as SNHLY and CDR2 as FYNNEI. Trimming removed 3 bases from V and 4 bases from J, with 12 bases in between. The chain's CDR3 is CASSDGPLSTEAFF. As DNA, the CDR3 is TGTGCCAGCAGTGACGGGCCCCTGAGCACTGAAGCTTTCTTT.

The sample holds many counts of this clonotype. The J gene is TRBJ2-3, the V gene TRBV6-2 or TRBV6-3; maybe TRBD1 (6 bases). V lost 0 bases, J lost 1 base, and 14 bases lay in between. Germline assignment: CDR1 MNHEY and CDR2 SVGEGT. The CDR3 is made up of 17 amino acids. The DNA of the CDR3 is TGTGCCAGCAGTTACTCGTTACCAGGGGTTCGCACAGATACGCAGTATTTT. Residues: CASSYSLPGVRTDTQYF.

This clonotype was picked up many times. The chain uses TRBV3-1 and TRBJ2-5; TRBD1 agrees at 10 bases. J gave up 2 bases and V 7 bases, and 4 bases lay outside the gene matches. Germline V gives CDR1 LGHDT, CDR2 YNNKEL (reference sequence). The CDR3 is made up of 14 amino acids. CDR3 coding DNA: TGTGCCAGCATCCGACAGGGGGCACAAGAGACCCAGTACTTC. It encodes CASIRQGAQETQYF.

This clonotype was counted ten times or more. V usage is TRBV6-1 and J usage is TRBJ2-5; D call uncertain. Trimming cost V 8 bases and J 0 bases, with 7 bases left between them. The germline gives CDR1 MNHNS, CDR2 SASEGT. This CDR3 has 12 residues. This CDR3 reads CASLTYQETQYF. CDR3 nucleotides: TGTGCCAGCCTTACATACCAAGAGACCCAGTACTTC.

This clonotype was seen repeatedly, ten times or more. The rearrangement links TRBV28 to TRBJ2-1; 8 bases line up with TRBD2. The CDR3 sequence is 14 residues long. Germline lookup yields CDR1 MDHEN and CDR2 SYDVKM. The V gene end was trimmed by 4 bases and the J gene end by 5 bases; junction bases not matched to a gene: 4. This CDR3 is CASSSAGENNEQFF. DNA of the CDR3: TGTGCCAGCAGTTCAGCGGGGGAAAACAATGAGCAGTTCTTC.

Of note for this clonotype: A much larger clone lies one base from this, so it may be a read error. Here the CDR3 omits its conserved ending phenylalanine or tryptophan, so a read error is the likely source. V and J are TRBV6-5 and TRBJ2-5, with 12 bases identical to TRBD2. The J segment lost 4 bases and the V segment lost 2 bases, leaving 5 bases of the junction unmatched. Per germline, CDR1 MNHEY and CDR2 SVGAGI. The length of the CDR3 is 16 residues. The CDR3 here is CASSYMPGLAGETQYS. CDR3 DNA sequence: TGTGCCAGCAGTTACATGCCGGGACTAGCGGGAGAGACCCAGTACTCC.

This clonotype was detected many times. CDR3 nucleotides: TGTGCCAGCAGTGAAGAATTAGTGAGGCTAGACTACAATGAGCAGTTCTTC. This gives the protein CASSEELVRLDYNEQFF. The chain recombines TRBV2 with TRBJ2-1; D is uncertain. The germline V gene encodes CDR1 SNHLY and CDR2 FYNNEI. The CDR3 totals 17 residues. V lost 1 base and J lost 3, with 16 bases in between. The full variable domain, its missing parts supplied by reference TRBV2 and TRBJ2-1, is EPEVTQTPSHQVTQMGQEVILRCVPISNHLYFYWYRQILGQKVEFLVSFYNNEISEKSEIFDDQFSVERPDGSNFTLKIRSTKLEDSAMYFCASSEELVRLDYNEQFFGPGTRLTVL.

As for this clonotype: A much more abundant neighbour one base away suggests this may be a read error. The rearrangement joins TRBV7-8 to TRBJ2-1; D gene unclear. The germline gives CDR1 SGHVS, CDR2 FQNEAQ. The CDR3 has 12 residues. Trimming shortened V by 8 bases and J by 9 bases, and 14 bases separated the two germline ends. The CDR3 DNA follows: TGTGCCAGCGGCCAGACGGCGCTTGAGCAGTTCTTC. Protein: CASGQTALEQFF.

The chain uses TRBV27 and TRBJ1-1, with a possible D match to TRBD1 (5 bases). The germline V gene has CDR1 MNHEY and CDR2 SMNVEV (reference sequence). V was cut by 6 bases and J by 1 base, with 15 bases left in between. This CDR3 is built from 15 residues. The CDR3 DNA sequence: TGTGCCAGCAGCCTCGAGGGGAATTCGAACACTGAAGCTTTCTTT. Translation gives CASSLEGNSNTEAFF.